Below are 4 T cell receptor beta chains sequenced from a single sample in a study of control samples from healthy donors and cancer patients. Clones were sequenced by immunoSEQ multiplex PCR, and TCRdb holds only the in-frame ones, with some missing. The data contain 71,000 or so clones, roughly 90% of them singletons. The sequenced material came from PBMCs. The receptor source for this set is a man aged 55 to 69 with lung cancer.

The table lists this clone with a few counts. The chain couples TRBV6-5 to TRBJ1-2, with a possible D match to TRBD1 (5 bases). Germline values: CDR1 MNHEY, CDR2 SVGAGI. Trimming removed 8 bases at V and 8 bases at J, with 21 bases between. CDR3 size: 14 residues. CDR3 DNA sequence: TGTGCCAGCCTTCATGGGGACGCCTCCTCAGGCTACACCTTC. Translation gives CASLHGDASSGYTF.

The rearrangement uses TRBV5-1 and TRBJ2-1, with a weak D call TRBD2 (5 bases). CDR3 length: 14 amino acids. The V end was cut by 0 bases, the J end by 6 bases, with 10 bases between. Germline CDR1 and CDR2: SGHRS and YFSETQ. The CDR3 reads CASSLGETTNEQFF. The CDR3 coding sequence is TGCGCCAGCAGCTTGGGGGAGACTACCAATGAGCAGTTCTTC.

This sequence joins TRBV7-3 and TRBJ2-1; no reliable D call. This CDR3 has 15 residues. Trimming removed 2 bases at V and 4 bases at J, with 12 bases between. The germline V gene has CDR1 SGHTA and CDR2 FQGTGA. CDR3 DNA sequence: TGTGCCAGCAGCTTATCCGGCGACGTGTACAATGAGCAGTTCTTC. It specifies CASSLSGDVYNEQFF. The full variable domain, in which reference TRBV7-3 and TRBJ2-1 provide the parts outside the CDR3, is GAGVSQTPSNKVTEKGKYVELRCDPISGHTALYWYRQSLGQGPEFLIYFQGTGAADDSGLPNDRFFAVRPEGSVSTLKIQRTERGDSAVYLCASSLSGDVYNEQFFGPGTRLTVL.

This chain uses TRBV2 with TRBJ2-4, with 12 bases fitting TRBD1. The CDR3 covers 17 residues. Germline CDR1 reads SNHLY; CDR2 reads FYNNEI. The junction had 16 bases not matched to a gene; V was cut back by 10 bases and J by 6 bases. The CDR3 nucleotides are TGTGCCACGAGTCCAGGGACAGGGGGCGATCAGAGAAACATTCAGTACTTC. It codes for CATSPGTGGDQRNIQYF.